Listed here are 8 T cell receptor beta chains from one sample, sequenced in a study of CXCR3-negative and CXCR3-positive naive CD8 T cells. Study findings and constraints: CXCR3-negative naive cells had less hydrophobic TRB CDR3s than did CXCR3-positive naive cells.

Antigens of these TCRs are unknown. The TRB libraries of cDNA were built by UMI-labeled 5' RACE. TCRdb reworked the 5' RACE reads into one entry per CDR3 protein, no DNA. This sample carries 130,000 or so distinct CDR3 sequences, with 0.41% going to the ten biggest clones. Sequenced: naive CXCR3+ CD8+ T cells from blood. Subset noted: CD45RO-CCR7+CD27+CD95- naive CD8+ T cells expressing CXCR3 (TNR3+). These receptors all stem from a human donor in good health. Some clones in this sample may be carry-over from other donors' samples.

V is TRBV23-1 and J is TRBJ2-7; TCRdb outputs TRBD1, but without DNA this stays unchecked. TRBV23-1 counts as an open reading frame of uncertain function. CDR3 length: 16 residues. CDR3 sequence: CASSQSSPGGSYEQYF.

The chain links TRBV4-1 to TRBJ2-7. This CDR3 region has 13 residues. From germline, CDR1 is MGHRA and CDR2 YSYEKL. CDR3 sequence reads: CASSQGVTDEQYF.

The chain joins TRBV10-3 to TRBJ2-5. Per the germline V gene, CDR1 is ENHRY and CDR2 is SYGVKD. This CDR3 spans 14 amino acids. CDR3 loop: CAISESGTRETQYF.

The gene calls are TRBV28 and TRBJ2-4; without DNA, the TCRdb call of TRBD1 cannot be checked. This CDR3 region has 17 residues. Germline V CDR1 and CDR2: MDHEN, SYDVKM. The CDR3 is CASSVRTGGSPVYIQYF.

The chain recombines TRBV9 with TRBJ2-3; TCRdb gives TRBD2 as the D gene, but with no DNA this cannot be confirmed. The CDR3 spans 16 residues. Germline V lookup: CDR1 SGDLS, CDR2 YYNGEE. This CDR3 is CASSNPLSGGTDTQYF.

The V gene is TRBV5-1, the J gene TRBJ1-5; there is no DNA to check the TCRdb D call of TRBD1. Germline V CDR1 and CDR2: SGHRS, YFSETQ. The length of the CDR3 is 14 residues. CDR3 in amino acids: CASSLDPGDQPQHF.

V gene TRBV20-1 combines with J gene TRBJ2-7; no DNA is available, so the TRBD1 call from TCRdb remains unchecked. CDR3 length equals 14 residues. Germline assignment: CDR1 DFQATT and CDR2 SNEGSKA (reference sequence). CDR3 amino acids: CSAPPTGQGFEQYF.

This chain joins TRBV20-1 and TRBJ2-2; TCRdb's assignment of TRBD2 cannot be checked, as there is no DNA. Per the germline V gene, CDR1 is DFQATT and CDR2 is SNEGSKA (reference sequence). This CDR3 is built from 17 residues. The CDR3 sequence: CSAQYYSGLPVAGELFF.